The 8 T cell receptor beta chains below were found in one sample sequenced in a study of blood T cell repertoires in COVID-19. Only in-frame clones appear in the TCRdb table, and some are missing; sequencing was by immunoSEQ multiplex PCR. The sample has roughly 200,000 clones, 65% to 85% seen once. Sequenced material: peripheral blood. The receptor source for this set is a man aged 40-49 years with active or convalescent COVID-19.

The chain is built from TRBV2 and TRBJ1-3; weak D call: TRBD1 (6 bases). Germline V lookup: CDR1 SNHLY, CDR2 FYNNEI. This CDR3 is built from 12 residues. V lost 8 bases and J 4 bases, leaving 9 bases between the germline ends. The CDR3 nucleotides read TGTGCCAGCCGGACAGAGGGAAACACCATATATTTT. Translating it yields CASRTEGNTIYF.

To note about this clone: A read error may account for a junction end that differs from germline. The chain couples TRBV11-2 to TRBJ1-3; TRBD1 aligns across 7 bases. The germline CDR1 and CDR2 sequences are SGHAT and FQNNGV. This CDR3 is 15 amino acids long. The CDR3 here is CASSVDQGAGNTIYF. The CDR3 DNA reads as TGTGCCAGCAGCGTAGACCAGGGGGCTGGAAACACCATATATTTT.

This clone was counted a single time. Other DNA sequences from this sample encode an identical CDR3 as well. The rearrangement uses TRBV6-1 and TRBJ1-5; TRBD1 matches at 7 bases. V lost 2 bases, J lost 3 bases, and 4 bases stayed unmatched. Germline V lookup: CDR1 MNHNS, CDR2 SASEGT. The CDR3 consists of 15 residues. The CDR3 spells CASSEMGQSNQPQHF. DNA for the CDR3: TGTGCCAGCAGTGAAATGGGACAGTCCAATCAGCCCCAGCATTTT.

The chain carries TRBV5-1 and TRBJ2-7; 12 positions match TRBD2. This CDR3 contains 15 residues. V lost 0 bases, J lost 4 bases, and 2 bases stayed unmatched. Per the germline V gene, CDR1 is SGHRS and CDR2 is YFSETQ. The CDR3 sequence: CASSLGLAGVYEQYF. The CDR3 DNA is TGCGCCAGCAGCTTGGGACTAGCGGGAGTATACGAGCAGTACTTC.

This chain links TRBV30 with TRBJ1-2, with D perhaps TRBD1 (5 bases). CDR3 size: 13 residues. Germline V lookup: CDR1 GTSNPN, CDR2 SVGIG (reference sequence). V was cut by 3 bases and J by 4 bases, with 12 bases left in between. The DNA of the CDR3 is TGTGCCTGGAGCCCAGGGTCCGGCTATGGCTACACCTTC. Translated, it gives CAWSPGSGYGYTF.

The table lists this clone with a few counts. The chain links TRBV19 to TRBJ1-1; 8 bases match TRBD1. The CDR3 spans 15 residues. Germline values: CDR1 LNHDA, CDR2 SQIVND (reference sequence). Germline trimming cut 8 bases from V and 0 bases from J; bases unmatched to any gene: 8. CDR3 nucleotide sequence: TGTGCCAGTGGAGGGACAGGTGCTCTGAACACTGAAGCTTTCTTT. This gives the protein CASGGTGALNTEAFF.

The V call is TRBV24-1, the J call TRBJ2-3; 13 bases match TRBD2. Trimming at V came to 1 base and at J to 6 bases, leaving 9 bases not matched to a gene. Germline CDR1 is KGHDR and CDR2 is SFDVKD. The CDR3 runs to 18 residues. The CDR3: CATSDLGTSGRAVDTQYF. CDR3 bases: TGTGCCACCAGTGATTTAGGAACTAGCGGGAGGGCTGTGGATACGCAGTATTTT.

The chain joins TRBV5-8 to TRBJ1-1; no reliable D call. Trimming stripped 0 bases from V and 2 bases from J, with 8 bases between. CDR3 length equals 14 residues. Germline V gives CDR1 SGHTS, CDR2 YDEGEE. This chain's CDR3 is CASSLAGRNTEAFF. The CDR3 DNA follows: TGTGCCAGCAGCTTGGCTGGGCGTAACACTGAAGCTTTCTTT.